This entry lists 13 T cell receptor beta chains sequenced from one sample in a study of OX40 agonist ivuxolimab in advanced cancers. The data were produced by immunoSEQ multiplex PCR, yet TCRdb's version contains in-frame clones alone and is incomplete. Among about 78,000 clones listed, 85% to 95% were seen once. The specimen comprised CD4+ or CD8+ T cells sorted from blood, sampled in a trial of the OX40 agonist ivuxolimab. These receptors all come from an adult with an advanced solid tumor such as melanoma, head and neck, liver or kidney cancer.

This chain links TRBV5-1 with TRBJ1-6, with D perhaps TRBD1 (5 bases). The CDR3 sequence is 15 residues long. Germline loops: CDR1 SGHRS, CDR2 YFSETQ. The germline V and J ends were trimmed by 4 bases and 9 bases, with 17 bases remaining between them. CDR3 sequence: CASSPAPGSSSPLHF. DNA of the CDR3: TGCGCCAGCAGCCCAGCCCCAGGGTCCTCTTCACCCCTCCACTTT.

This chain connects TRBV6-5 to TRBJ2-1; TRBD2 matches at 11 bases. The CDR3 length is 12 residues. The germline CDR1 and CDR2 sequences are MNHEY and SVGAGI. V lost 5 bases and J lost 12; bases outside the gene matches: 3. The CDR3 region is CASSHGLAGQFF. The CDR3 DNA is TGTGCCAGCAGTCACGGACTAGCGGGGCAGTTCTTC.

The V gene is TRBV5-1, the J gene TRBJ1-1; TRBD1 matches at 9 bases. The CDR3 consists of 14 residues. From germline, CDR1 is SGHRS and CDR2 YFSETQ. V shed 0 bases, J shed 3 bases, and the junction held 0 bases outside the gene matches. Here the CDR3 reads CASSLGTGDTEAFF. The CDR3 region has the DNA TGCGCCAGCAGCTTGGGGACAGGGGACACTGAAGCTTTCTTT.

J is TRBJ2-1 and V is TRBV27, with 7 positions matching TRBD2. Germline V gene data show CDR1 as MNHEY and CDR2 as SMNVEV (reference sequence). The CDR3 spans 14 residues. Trimming cost V 7 bases and J 7 bases; bases outside gene matches: 10. This CDR3 is CASTPRLAGNEQFF. CDR3 nucleotide sequence: TGTGCCAGCACTCCCCGACTAGCTGGTAATGAGCAGTTCTTC.

This chain joins TRBV11-2 and TRBJ2-7; 10 positions agree with TRBD2. This CDR3 has 15 amino acids. Germline trimming cut 5 bases from V and 0 bases from J; bases unmatched to any gene: 4. Germline CDR1 reads SGHAT; CDR2 reads FQNNGV. CDR3 protein: CASSPGLALSYEQYF. In DNA, the CDR3 is TGTGCCAGCAGCCCGGGACTAGCGCTCTCCTACGAGCAGTACTTC. The whole variable domain, filled in from reference TRBV11-2 and TRBJ2-7, reads EAGVAQSPRYKIIEKRQSVAFWCNPISGHATLYWYQQILGQGPKLLIQFQNNGVVDDSQLPKDRFSAERLKGVDSTLKIQPAKLEDSAVYLCASSPGLALSYEQYFGPGTRLTVT.

The chain combines TRBV5-1 with TRBJ1-2, with 10 positions matching TRBD1. V lost 2 bases and J lost 8; bases outside the gene matches: 6. Germline CDR1 is SGHRS and CDR2 is YFSETQ. The CDR3 sequence is 14 residues long. The CDR3 nucleotides are TGCGCCAGCAGCTTAGGGACAGGGGAAAAGGGCTACACCTTC. Its translation is CASSLGTGEKGYTF.

This chain connects TRBV6-4 to TRBJ2-1, with D uncertain. The ends were cut back, 3 bases at V and 10 bases at J, with 13 bases in the middle. Germline assignment: CDR1 MRHNA and CDR2 SNTAGT. There are 13 residues in the CDR3. In DNA form, the CDR3 reads TGTGCCAGCAGTGAACAACCCCAAGGGGAGCAGTTCTTC. Amino acids: CASSEQPQGEQFF.

This chain connects TRBV19 to TRBJ2-3; 10 bases fit TRBD2. The CDR3 covers 16 residues. The V gene's germline CDR1 is LNHDA and CDR2 SQIVND (reference sequence). J gave up 2 bases and V 1 base, and 3 bases lay outside the gene matches. Here the CDR3 reads CASSIGAGGITDTQYF. CDR3 nucleotides: TGTGCCAGTAGTATAGGAGCGGGAGGGATCACAGATACGCAGTATTTT.

The chain has TRBV4-1 and TRBJ1-2; D gene uncertain. In germline, CDR1 is MGHRA, CDR2 YSYEKL. V lost 2 bases and J 8 bases, leaving 18 bases between the germline ends. CDR3 length: 15 residues. CDR3 nucleotides: TGCGCCAGCAGCCAATCCTCGCACTGGGATAGCGGCTACACCTTC. Amino acid sequence: CASSQSSHWDSGYTF.

The chain is built from TRBV11-2 and TRBJ1-2; TRBD1 agrees at 8 bases. The germline CDR1 and CDR2 sequences are SGHAT and FQNNGV. This CDR3 spans 17 amino acids. After removal of 4 bases from V and 0 bases from J, the junction contained 10 bases not matched to a gene. The CDR3 here is CASSSLGRQGTNYGYTF. For the CDR3, the DNA is TGTGCCAGCAGCTCTCTTGGGCGACAGGGGACTAACTATGGCTACACCTTC.

The V call is TRBV7-9, the J call TRBJ2-3, with D tentatively TRBD1 or TRBD2 (5 bases each). The CDR3 is 14 residues long. The germline CDR1 and CDR2 sequences are SEHNR and FQNEAQ (reference sequence). Trimming shortened V by 7 bases and J by 1 base, and 12 bases separated the two germline ends. The CDR3 loop reads CASNRDQGTDTQYF. The CDR3 DNA reads TGTGCCAGCAACCGGGACCAGGGCACAGATACGCAGTATTTT. Full variable domain (outside the CDR3, taken from reference TRBV7-9 and TRBJ2-3): DTGVSQNPRHKITKRGQNVTFRCDPISEHNRLYWYRQTLGQGPEFLTYFQNEAQLEKSRLLSDRFSAERPKGSFSTLEIQRTEQGDSAMYLCASNRDQGTDTQYFGPGTRLTVL.

This clone was observed a handful of times. This sequence joins TRBV25-1 and TRBJ1-6; D is unclear. The CDR3 has 13 amino acids. V was clipped by 4 bases and J by 7 bases, with 8 bases between them. CDR1 is MGHDK and CDR2 is SYGVNS in the germline V gene. This chain's CDR3 is CASSVTGNSPLHF. The DNA for the CDR3 is TGTGCCAGCAGTGTTACGGGAAATTCACCCCTCCACTTT.

V gene TRBV12-5 combines with J gene TRBJ2-5, with D unclear. The CDR3 extends over 13 amino acids. V lost 6 bases to trimming and J lost 7 bases, with 15 bases between them. Germline loops: CDR1 LGHNT, CDR2 FRNRAP. The CDR3 loop reads CASGPRTDGTQYF. The CDR3 bases are TGTGCTAGTGGCCCTCGCACGGATGGGACCCAGTACTTC.